Sequencing of this T cell receptor (beta chain) was carried out in a study of cytomegalovirus exposure and HLA in healthy donors (dated by TCRdb to the late 2010s). Concerning the study at large: The 650 to 750 repertoires of the first cohort and the 120 or so validation repertoires were produced on the same platform, according to a later analysis. The study aimed to test whether cataloging public T cell receptors could reveal signatures of past pathogen exposure. Along with the 666-subject first cohort, a separate validation cohort of over a hundred different subjects was used. To predict cytomegalovirus infection status, the study brought together high-throughput TCR immunosequencing, statistical association of individual TCRs with disease status, and machine learning.

Broader findings and caveats from the paper: Of the cluster scores, roughly 95% were above 0 in a later analysis, which found that TCRs clustered in the first cohort also tended to co-occur in the 120 validation repertoires. A total of fewer than 200 TCR beta chains were listed by the study as associated with cytomegalovirus. The validation cohort had no HLA typing available for a later analysis, so co-occurrence within that cohort was assessed over all 120 or so repertoires. It was suggested by the authors that the approach could potentially be generalized to other disease states and immunological phenotypes. While some public TCRs were present in many individuals, most TCR sequences turned up only very rarely across donors. In both the original and validation cohorts, the classifier was reported to diagnose cytomegalovirus status with high specificity and sensitivity. In vitro tests confirmed that a few of the cytomegalovirus-associated TCR beta chains recognize cytomegalovirus antigens.

This clone showed up just once. The specificity of this receptor is unknown. No much larger clonotype is one base removed from it; base qualities were not supplied. Library generation was performed with the immunoSEQ multiplex PCR assay. For the original study's pipeline: A statistical classification framework was built for diagnosing cytomegalovirus status from the catalog of TCR beta chain sequences. TCRdb limited this immuneACCESS table to in-frame rearrangements with V and J called. A share of clones is missing; checked studies link under half to unresolved V genes, and the rest is unexplained. Clone size and the V and J calls come from that table; the DNA yielded D and trimming. This sample holds about 88,000 clones; roughly 80% were observed only once. The top ten hold around 10% of the sample. Spanning cysteine to phenylalanine, the CDR3 consists of 15 amino acids. The entry retains the CDR3 DNA only, 45 bases that are in frame from base 1. Deletion took 5 bases off V and 5 bases off J, with a span of 13 bases between the germline ends. Per the germline V gene, MNHEY is the CDR1 and SVGAGI is the CDR2.

The donors belonged to the validation cohort of under 150 subjects, which was separate from the approximately 610-subject first cohort. The receptor was derived from a woman aged 18-30 years in good health and CMV-seropositive. Input material: PBMCs. The sequence links TRBV6-5 to TRBJ1-6; the D gene assignment is ambiguous. The bases read TGTGCCAGCAGTCGGACGCCGGGAAATAATTCACCCCTCCACTTT. Its translation is CASSRTPGNNSPLHF.